This TCR beta chain was profiled in a study of blood T cell repertoires in COVID-19. TCRdb's copy holds only in-frame clones and misses some; the assay was immunoSEQ multiplex PCR. This table has around 400,000 clones, 91% appearing once. The junction had 4 bases not matched to a gene; V was cut back by 3 bases and J by 1 base. Germline assignment: CDR1 MDHEN and CDR2 SYDVKM. The CDR3 runs to 16 residues. Which cohort a participant joined came from the clinical history participants gave. A case of COVID-19 had been met by exposed participants within 2 weeks before study entry. The TCR comes from a woman aged 40 to 50 who had been exposed to COVID-19. The sample was PBMCs or T cells enriched from blood (not recorded which). This chain links TRBV28 with TRBJ1-5; TRBD1 agrees at 9 bases. The CDR3 protein is CASSLGQGQSNQPQHF. The CDR3, as DNA: TGTGCCAGCAGTTTGGGACAGGGACAAAGCAATCAGCCCCAGCATTTT.